This T cell receptor (beta chain) was profiled in a study of cytomegalovirus exposure and HLA in healthy donors (dated by TCRdb to 2016 to 2017). Context from the whole study: In an earlier analysis of some 610 of the donors, approximately 300 Gb of sequence data and 90 million to 120 million unique TCR beta sequences from about 180 million T cells were reported. An early release that covered some 640 HLA-typed donors contained approximately 290 gigabases of sequencing data and 70 million to 100 million unique TCR sequences. Of the roughly 390 genotyped donors, roughly 85% fell in the genetic ancestry cluster associated with self-reported Caucasian donors. The aim of the study was to test whether cataloging public T cell receptors could identify signatures of past pathogen exposure. The T cell repertoires of around 730 subjects were profiled by immunosequencing and related to cytomegalovirus serostatus. A separate validation cohort of roughly 130 different subjects was used in addition to the roughly 700-subject first cohort. To predict cytomegalovirus infection status, the study brought together high-throughput TCR immunosequencing, statistical association of individual TCRs with disease status, and machine learning. To study patterns of TCR occurrence, a later analysis re-analyzed previously published TCR beta repertoires from more than 550 donors and added high-resolution HLA genotyping. In the later analysis, no new phenotypic data were used to find candidate immune exposures; instead, reliance was placed on TCR beta sequences and their occurrence across donors. To decide whether each TCR beta V gene segment behaved as functional or pseudogenic, an earlier analysis of some 600 of the donors relied on high-throughput TCR beta sequencing. Donor age, sex, ethnicity and CMV serostatus were compiled together with the repertoire data. Genome-wide SNP genotypes for about 55% of the 666 donors were used in a later genetic analysis, which treated that subset as a discovery cohort. Every discovery cohort repertoire had been produced on one sequencing platform. Both class I and class II loci were covered by HLA typing, at four-digit resolution. Typing coverage varied by locus: about 620-630 donors for A, B, C, DRB1 and DQB1; about 520 for DQA1; 606 for DPA1; roughly 450 for DPB1. Because of strong linkage in the cohort, five DR-DQ haplotypes were treated as single units for association and clustering. Across 300 to 500 genotyped donors of the cohort, an average of approximately 220,000 unique TCR beta nucleotide sequences per donor were sequenced, and roughly 17% of those sequences were non-productive. Findings and caveats that apply to the study as a whole: Cytomegalovirus status was reported to be diagnosed by the classifier with high specificity and sensitivity in both the original and validation cohorts. The authors suggested that the approach could potentially be generalized to other disease states and immunological phenotypes. A cluster of highly shared sequence variants was judged likely to be a technical artifact of the sequencing pipeline. In a later analysis, HLA-associated TCR beta chains were found to be more clonally expanded and to have lower generation probabilities than equally common non-associated chains. A further reported finding was that TCR beta sequences accurately predicted the HLA-A and HLA-B alleles for most subjects in the first cohort. Some IMGT-functional V segments, including TRBV6-2 and TRBV6-3, could not be told apart with the 87-base-pair reads, so those segments were excluded. In a later analysis, TCR association rates were found to vary across HLA loci, with the most associated TCRs seen for DRB1 alleles and the fewest for HLA-C alleles. Most TCR sequences were seen in very few donors, while some public TCRs were found in many individuals. Roughly uniform sequencing depth across donors was assumed in presence/absence analyses, although this assumption may not hold. Several of the top co-occurrence clusters appeared to be linked to parvovirus B19, influenza, CMV and Epstein-Barr virus, according to a later analysis. A few of the identified cytomegalovirus-associated TCR beta chains were confirmed in vitro to be specific for cytomegalovirus antigens. In a later analysis, most CMV-associated TCR beta chains were found to appear HLA-restricted, with HLA associations seemingly driven largely by CMV exposure. In this cohort, only TCR beta chains were sequenced, and detectable features were limited by the absence of alpha or paired-chain data. Specific HLA alleles were associated with 15,000 to 20,000 TCR beta sequences at a false discovery rate of 0.05 in a later analysis. Compared with the roughly 720-donor mean, donors in an Asian-associated ancestry cluster had fewer N-insertions in productive TCRs, according to a later genetic analysis. CMV serostatus was the only immune exposure information available for the cohort. Strong co-occurrence of HLA alleles, especially DR and DQ, made assigning TCR associations to individual alleles difficult. Because counts were too low, roughly 17 rarely observed V segments, including chromosome 9 orphons, were left out of the earlier analysis of a few hundred of the donors. Broadly in line with IMGT annotations, most TCR beta V segments showed up in productive rearrangements about 87% or about 30% of the time in an earlier analysis of approximately 640 of the donors. In a later genetic analysis, a missense DCLRE1C variant was associated with V-gene and J-gene trimming of TCR beta chains, and the association was replicated in an independent cohort. HLA typing was unavailable for some donors at each locus, so association tests used only the typed subset. In the study, approximately 160 TCR beta chains were listed as associated with cytomegalovirus. Correlated functional status among segregating V segments might reflect linkage disequilibrium, but an unknown experimental factor could not be ruled out.

About this clone itself: Its antigen target is currently unknown. It has no much larger one-base neighbor in the sample; base qualities were not kept.

Inclusive of the bounding cysteine and phenylalanine, the CDR3 is 14 residues long. Left in the record is the CDR3 DNA by itself, 42 bases read in frame from the first base. From V the trimming removes 4 bases and from J it removes 7 bases, while the gene matches leave 5 bases of the junction unaccounted for. CDR1 and CDR2 are drawn from the germline V gene: SGHDT, YYEEEE. Library construction relied on the immunoSEQ multiplex PCR assay. The multiplex PCR relied on a mix of 60 forward primers for TCR Vbeta segments and 13 reverse primers for TCR Jbeta segments. A multiplex PCR assay on genomic DNA amplified the CDR3 region of rearranged TCR beta genes. On the Illumina HiSeq System, the amplified TCR beta libraries were sequenced as 87-base-pair reads. The original pipeline was this. A later analysis tallied about 77 million unique TCR beta chains across the approximately 670 repertoires, and approximately 12 million of those chains were shared by two or more donors. To remove PCR and sequencing errors, raw reads were error-corrected and collapsed into unique sequences using a nearest-neighbor algorithm that merged closely related sequences. V, D and J gene segments were assigned by aligning CDR3 sequences to IMGT reference sequences. For a sequence to be retained, a match of at least six nucleotides to both a V gene segment and a J gene segment was required. A rearrangement counted as productive if the CDR3 had no stop codons and remained in frame with V and J, and every other rearrangement counted as non-productive. CDR3 was defined by IMGT convention, running from the second conserved V-encoded cysteine to the conserved J-encoded phenylalanine. The earlier analysis of 550 to 650 of the donors excluded any sequence lacking an unambiguous match to a single V gene segment. In an earlier analysis of some 590 of the donors, a V segment was called functional when productive rearrangements were above 56.7%, and segregating when the standard deviation between donors exceeded 5%. To diagnose cytomegalovirus status from the catalog of TCR beta chain sequences, a statistical classification framework was built. In a later analysis, TCR nucleotide sequences were compared against IMGT/GENE-DB human TR gene sequences so that V and J genes could be assigned. In a later analysis, CDR3 sequences and most-parsimonious VDJ recombination scenarios were assigned using the TCRdist pipeline. A later analysis defined each TCR beta chain by its CDR3 amino acid sequence plus V-gene family, and excluded reads lacking a unique V-gene family. To address suspected cross-contamination and a sequencing artifact, a later analysis removed 592 highly shared, low-generation-probability nucleotide sequences. For each public chain, a later analysis derived a clonal expansion index from normalized ranks of inferred template counts within each repertoire. Generation probabilities in a later analysis came from a VDJ recombination model fitted to out-of-frame rearrangements, and those results were checked against IGoR. Hypergeometric tests were used in a later analysis to score TCR-TCR, TCR-HLA and TCR-CMV co-occurrence, with a repertoire-size bias correction applied to the TCR pairs. To estimate false discovery rates, a later analysis permuted the HLA or CMV assignments 20 times. In a later analysis, co-occurring TCRs were grouped with DBSCAN, and TCRdist sequence similarity was added when clustering was performed within HLA-allele-positive subsets. For co-occurrence clustering, repertoires with fewer than 30,000 or more than 120,000 public chains were excluded, along with a handful of repertoires with anomalous nucleotide sharing. TCRdb took over this immuneACCESS table, retaining in-frame rearrangements with V and J assigned. Such tables are incomplete; in checked studies, under half of the missing clones stem from an unresolved V gene, and the remainder is unexplained. V and J calls and clone size are copied from that table; D and trimming were computed from the DNA. The sample includes about 160,000 clones, with more than 65% observed a single time. The ten largest clones capture 9.5% to 10% of the sample.

The cohort was made up of hundreds of healthy bone marrow donors. Cohort members were all nominally healthy when sampled, although unrecorded immune exposures were likely present. The donor was CMV seropositive and belonged to the group of about 290 seropositive cohort members. Every donor gave a peripheral blood sample, and the peripheral blood mononuclear cells from that sample were used for TCR beta sequencing. Genomic DNA was extracted from the blood cell samples with the Qiagen DNeasy Blood Extraction Kit. Rearrangement joined TRBV5-6 to TRBJ1-2; 12 nucleotides in the junction match TRBD1. The TCR comes from a man between 18 and 29 years old in good health and CMV-seropositive. Sequenced: PBMCs. CDR3 loop: CASSQGTGGLGYTF. The nucleotides read TGTGCCAGCAGCCAAGGGACAGGGGGCCTTGGCTACACCTTC.